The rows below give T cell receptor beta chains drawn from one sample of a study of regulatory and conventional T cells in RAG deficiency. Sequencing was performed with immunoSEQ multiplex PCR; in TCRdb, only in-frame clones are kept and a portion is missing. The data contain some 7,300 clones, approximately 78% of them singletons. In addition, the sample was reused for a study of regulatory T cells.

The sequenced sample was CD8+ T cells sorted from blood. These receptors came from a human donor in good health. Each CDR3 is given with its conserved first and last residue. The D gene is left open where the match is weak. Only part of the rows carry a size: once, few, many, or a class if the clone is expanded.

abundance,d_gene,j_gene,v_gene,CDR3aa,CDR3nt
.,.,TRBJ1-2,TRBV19,CASSIDGYYGYTF,TGTGCCAGTAGTATAGACGGTTACTATGGCTACACCTTC
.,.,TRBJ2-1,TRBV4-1,CASSPGGNSYNEQFF,TGCGCCAGCAGCCCGGGTGGGAATTCCTACAATGAGCAGTTCTTC
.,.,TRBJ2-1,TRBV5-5,CASSRRRTYNEQFF,TGTGCCAGCAGCCGCAGACGGACCTACAATGAGCAGTTCTTC
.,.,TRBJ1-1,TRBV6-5,CASINMTVFEAFF,TGTGCCAGCATCAACATGACCGTGTTCGAAGCTTTCTTT
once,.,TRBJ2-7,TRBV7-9,CASSPGTDSYEQYF,TGTGCCAGCAGCCCCGGGACGGACTCCTACGAGCAGTACTTC
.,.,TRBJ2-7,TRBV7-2,CASSLVWRAEQYF,TGTGCCAGCAGCTTAGTGTGGCGTGCGGAGCAGTACTTC
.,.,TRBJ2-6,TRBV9,CASSVGAGAGANVLTF,TGTGCCAGCAGCGTAGGTGCAGGGGCCGGGGCCAACGTCCTGACTTTC
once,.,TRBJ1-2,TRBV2,CASIFQWPAEGYTF,TGTGCCAGCATCTTTCAGTGGCCGGCCGAGGGCTACACCTTC
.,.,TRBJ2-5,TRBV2,CASSERRGETQYF,TGTGCCAGCAGTGAACGTAGGGGAGAGACCCAGTACTTC
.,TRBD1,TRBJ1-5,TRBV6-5,CASSYGSGGQPQHF,TGTGCCAGCAGTTACGGGTCAGGGGGACAGCCCCAGCATTTT
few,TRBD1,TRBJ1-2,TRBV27,CASSLTGGYGYTF,TGTGCCAGCAGTTTAACAGGGGGCTATGGCTACACCTTC
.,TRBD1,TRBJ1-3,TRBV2,CASSDEGGGGNTIYF,TGTGCCAGCAGTGACGAAGGGGGCGGTGGAAACACCATATATTTT
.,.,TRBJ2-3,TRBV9,CASSVDPRDETDTQYF,TGTGCCAGCAGCGTAGATCCCCGGGATGAGACAGATACGCAGTATTTT
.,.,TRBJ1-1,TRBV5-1,CASSLDLNTEAFF,TGCGCCAGCAGCCTGGACTTGAACACTGAAGCTTTCTTT
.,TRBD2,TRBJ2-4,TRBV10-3,CAISSGSIGGALDIQYF,TGTGCCATCAGCTCCGGGTCTATCGGGGGGGCGCTGGACATTCAGTACTTC
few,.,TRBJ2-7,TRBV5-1,CASSLVRGGAEQYF,TGCGCCAGCAGCTTGGTCCGAGGAGGGGCCGAGCAGTACTTC
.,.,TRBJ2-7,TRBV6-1,CASSVTTGTWNYEQYF,TGTGCCAGCAGTGTTACAACCGGGACTTGGAACTACGAGCAGTACTTC
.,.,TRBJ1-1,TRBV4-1,CASSQGPLGVQKAFF,TGCGCCAGCAGCCAAGGTCCCCTCGGGGTTCAGAAAGCTTTCTTT
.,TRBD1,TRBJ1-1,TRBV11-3,CASSSTGASTEAFF,TGTGCCAGCAGCTCGACAGGGGCCAGCACTGAAGCTTTCTTT
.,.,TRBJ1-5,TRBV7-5,CASSPPGNQPQHF,TGTGCCAGCAGCCCCCCTGGCAATCAGCCCCAGCATTTT
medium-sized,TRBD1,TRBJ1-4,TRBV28,CASSGTGGPNEKLFF,TGTGCCAGCAGCGGTACAGGGGGCCCTAATGAAAAACTGTTTTTT
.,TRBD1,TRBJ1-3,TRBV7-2,CASSLVQGARGNTIYF,TGTGCCAGCAGCTTAGTACAGGGGGCTCGTGGAAACACCATATATTTT
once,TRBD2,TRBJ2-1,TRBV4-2,CASSQGRGGGLARNEQFF,TGTGCCAGCAGCCAGGGAAGGGGAGGAGGACTAGCGCGCAATGAGCAGTTCTTC
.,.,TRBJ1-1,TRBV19,CATLNPGNTEAFF,TGTGCCACCCTTAACCCAGGAAACACTGAAGCTTTCTTT
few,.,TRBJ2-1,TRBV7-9,CASSLGVNEQFF,TGTGCCAGCAGCCTAGGGGTGAATGAGCAGTTCTTC
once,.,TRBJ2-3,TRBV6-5,CASTAGTDTQYF,TGTGCCAGCACGGCCGGGACAGATACGCAGTATTTT
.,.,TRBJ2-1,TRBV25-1,CASSGGLEYNEQFF,TGTGCCAGCAGTGGCGGGTTAGAGTACAATGAGCAGTTCTTC
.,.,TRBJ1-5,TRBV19,CASSFNRDIENQPQHF,TGTGCCAGTAGTTTCAACCGGGACATCGAGAATCAGCCCCAGCATTTT